This T cell receptor (beta chain) was sequenced during a study of identical twins. Points from the study as a whole: Models came in too low on out-of-frame TCR alpha sharing in monozygotic twins.

In this sample, this clonotype turned up a few times. The target antigen is unknown. Template switching (which added a universal primer site) was used, and cDNA carried unique molecular identifiers. MiXCR, applied by TCRdb to the 5' RACE reads, yields one record per CDR3 protein. The profile shows 1.5 million to 2 million distinct CDR3 sequences, around 29% of them singletons. This CDR3 comprises 14 residues. The germline gives CDR1 SGHDT, CDR2 YYEEEE. V was shortened by 0 bases and J by 3 bases, with 9 bases between the two germline ends. No donor was unhealthy or non-Caucasian. Input material: cord blood. The source of this sequence is a newborn girl in good health. The rearrangement joins TRBV5-6 to TRBJ1-1; D call uncertain. This CDR3 is CASSLDRSHTEAFF. In nucleotides, the CDR3 is TGTGCCAGCAGCTTGGATCGCAGTCACACTGAAGCTTTCTTT. Full variable domain (outside the CDR3, taken from reference TRBV5-6 and TRBJ1-1): DAGVTQSPTHLIKTRGQQVTLRCSPKSGHDTVSWYQQALGQGPQFIFQYYEEEERQRGNFPDRFSGHQFPNYSSELNVNALLLGDSALYLCASSLDRSHTEAFFGQGTRLTVV.